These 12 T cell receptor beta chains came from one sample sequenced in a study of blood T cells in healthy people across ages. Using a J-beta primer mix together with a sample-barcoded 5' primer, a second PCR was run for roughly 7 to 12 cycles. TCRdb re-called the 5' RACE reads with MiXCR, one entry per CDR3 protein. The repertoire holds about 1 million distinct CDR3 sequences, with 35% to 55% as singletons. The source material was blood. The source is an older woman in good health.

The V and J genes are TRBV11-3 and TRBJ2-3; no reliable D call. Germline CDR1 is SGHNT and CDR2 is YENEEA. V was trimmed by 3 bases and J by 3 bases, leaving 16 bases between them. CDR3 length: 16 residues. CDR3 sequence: CASSLGADGVTDTQYF. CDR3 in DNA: TGTGCCAGCAGCTTGGGCGCCGATGGGGTTACAGATACGCAGTATTTT.

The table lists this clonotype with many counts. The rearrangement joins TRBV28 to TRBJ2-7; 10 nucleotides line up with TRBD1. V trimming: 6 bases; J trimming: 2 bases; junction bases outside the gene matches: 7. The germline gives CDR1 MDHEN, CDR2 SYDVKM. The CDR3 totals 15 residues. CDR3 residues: CASSSDRGYTYEQYF. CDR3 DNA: TGTGCCAGCAGCTCGGACAGGGGGTATACCTACGAGCAGTACTTC.

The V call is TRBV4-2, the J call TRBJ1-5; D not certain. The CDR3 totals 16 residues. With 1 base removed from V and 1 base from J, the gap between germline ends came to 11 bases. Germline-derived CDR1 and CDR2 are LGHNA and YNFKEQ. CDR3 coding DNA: TGTGCCAGCAGCCAAGTTGCAGGCGCGAGCAATCAGCCCCAGCATTTT. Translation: CASSQVAGASNQPQHF.

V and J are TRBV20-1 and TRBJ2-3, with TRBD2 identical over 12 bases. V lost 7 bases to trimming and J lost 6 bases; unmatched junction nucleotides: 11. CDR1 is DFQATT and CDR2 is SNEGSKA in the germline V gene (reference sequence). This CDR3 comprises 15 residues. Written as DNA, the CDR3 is TGCAGTGGGACTAGCGGGGAGGGGGTGGTGGATACGCAGTATTTT. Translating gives CSGTSGEGVVDTQYF.

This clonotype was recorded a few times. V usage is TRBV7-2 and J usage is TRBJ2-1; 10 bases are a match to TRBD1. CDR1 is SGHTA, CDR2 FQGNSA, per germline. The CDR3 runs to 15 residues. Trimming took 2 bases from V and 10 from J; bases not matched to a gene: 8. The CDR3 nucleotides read TGTGCCAGCAGCTTATCCGGGACAGGGGTCGGCGAGCAGTTCTTC. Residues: CASSLSGTGVGEQFF. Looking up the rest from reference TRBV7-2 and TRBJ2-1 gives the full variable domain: GAGVSQSPSNKVTEKGKDVELRCDPISGHTALYWYRQSLGQGLEFLIYFQGNSAPDKSGLPSDRFSAERTGGSVSTLTIQRTQQEDSAVYLCASSLSGTGVGEQFFGPGTRLTVL.

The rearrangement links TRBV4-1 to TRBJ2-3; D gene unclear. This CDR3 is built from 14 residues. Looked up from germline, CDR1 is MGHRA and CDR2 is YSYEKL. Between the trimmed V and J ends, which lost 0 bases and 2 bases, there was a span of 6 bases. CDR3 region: CASSQEGYTDTQYF. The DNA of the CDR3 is TGCGCCAGCAGCCAAGAGGGGTACACAGATACGCAGTATTTT.

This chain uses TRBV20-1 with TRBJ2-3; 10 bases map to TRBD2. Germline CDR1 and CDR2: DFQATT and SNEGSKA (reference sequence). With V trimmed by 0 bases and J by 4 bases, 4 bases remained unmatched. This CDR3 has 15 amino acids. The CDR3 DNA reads TGCAGTGCTAGAGAAGCGGGAGGGCCCCCAGATACGCAGTATTTT. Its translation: CSAREAGGPPDTQYF.

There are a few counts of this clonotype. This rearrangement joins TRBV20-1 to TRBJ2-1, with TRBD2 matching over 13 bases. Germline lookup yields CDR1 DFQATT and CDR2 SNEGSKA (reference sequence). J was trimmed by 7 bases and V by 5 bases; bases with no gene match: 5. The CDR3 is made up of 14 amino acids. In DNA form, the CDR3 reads TGCAGTGCTTACCGACTAGCGGGAGGTAATGAGCAGTTCTTC. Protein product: CSAYRLAGGNEQFF.

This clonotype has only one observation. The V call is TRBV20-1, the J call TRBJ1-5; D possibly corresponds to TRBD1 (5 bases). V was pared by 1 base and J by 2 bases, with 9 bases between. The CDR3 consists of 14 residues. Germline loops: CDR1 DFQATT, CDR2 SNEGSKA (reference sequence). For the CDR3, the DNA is TGCAGTGCTAGAGGGGGCAAAGGCAATCAGCCCCAGCATTTT. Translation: CSARGGKGNQPQHF.

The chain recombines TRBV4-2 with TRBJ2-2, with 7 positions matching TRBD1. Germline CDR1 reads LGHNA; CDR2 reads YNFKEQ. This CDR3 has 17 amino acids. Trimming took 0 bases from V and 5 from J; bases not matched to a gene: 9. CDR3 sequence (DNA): TGTGCCAGCAGCCAAGATGGTTCAGGGGGAAATACCGGGGAGCTGTTTTTT. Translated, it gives CASSQDGSGGNTGELFF.

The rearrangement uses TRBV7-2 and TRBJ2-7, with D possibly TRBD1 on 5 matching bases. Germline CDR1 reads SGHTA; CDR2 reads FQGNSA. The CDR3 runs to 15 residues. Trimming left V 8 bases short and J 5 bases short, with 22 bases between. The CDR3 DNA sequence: TGTGCCAGCGGCTCTTGGGGCCCTAGAACCAACGAGCAGTACTTC. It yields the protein CASGSWGPRTNEQYF. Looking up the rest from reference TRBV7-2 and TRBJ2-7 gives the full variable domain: GAGVSQSPSNKVTEKGKDVELRCDPISGHTALYWYRQSLGQGLEFLIYFQGNSAPDKSGLPSDRFSAERTGGSVSTLTIQRTQQEDSAVYLCASGSWGPRTNEQYFGPGTRLTVT.

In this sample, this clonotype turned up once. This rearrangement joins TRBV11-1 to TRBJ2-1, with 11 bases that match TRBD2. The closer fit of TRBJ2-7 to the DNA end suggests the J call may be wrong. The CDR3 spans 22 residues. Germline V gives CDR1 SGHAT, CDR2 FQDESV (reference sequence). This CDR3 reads CASSLSRRLAGGPPSSYNEQYF. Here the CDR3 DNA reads TGTGCCAGCAGCTTAAGTAGGCGTCTAGCGGGAGGTCCTCCCAGCTCCTACAATGAGCAGTACTTC.